This T cell receptor beta chain is drawn from a study of beta chain features in type 1 diabetes. At the level of the study: Age, gender, cell numbers and subset yield matched between patients and controls. Study results and caveats: In every one of the four CD4+ subsets, TCRB CDR3s were moderately but significantly shorter in Type 1 diabetes patients.

Germline values: CDR1 SGHNT, CDR2 YYREEE (reference sequence). V gave up 4 bases and J gave up 7 bases, with 9 bases separating them. This CDR3 is 12 amino acids long. cDNA synthesis used the whole RNA isolate, giving expressed TCRB sequences. The data were produced by immunoSEQ multiplex PCR, yet TCRdb's version contains in-frame clones alone and is incomplete. Of 500,000 to 650,000 clones listed, about an eighth were seen once; the top ten hold around 0.12%. There was one heparinised blood draw per donor, averaging about 116 mL. Naive, central memory, regulatory and stem cell-like memory cells within the CD4+ compartment were sorted using CD45RO/CCR7/CD25/CD127/CD95/CD27. Notes on this clone: Its antigen is undetermined.

The V call is TRBV5-4, the J call TRBJ1-3; D unclear. The sample taken for sequencing was naive CD4+ T cells from blood. The sequence was collected from a man aged 25-40 years with type 1 diabetes. Written as DNA, the CDR3 is TGTGCCAGCAGCCAAGGGTTGAACACCATATATTTT. It is translated as CASSQGLNTIYF. Together with reference TRBV5-4 and TRBJ1-3, the CDR3 gives the full variable domain: ETGVTQSPTHLIKTRGQQVTLRCSSQSGHNTVSWYQQALGQGPQFIFQYYREEENGRGNFPPRFSGLQFPNYSSELNVNALELDDSALYLCASSQGLNTIYFGEGSWLTVV.